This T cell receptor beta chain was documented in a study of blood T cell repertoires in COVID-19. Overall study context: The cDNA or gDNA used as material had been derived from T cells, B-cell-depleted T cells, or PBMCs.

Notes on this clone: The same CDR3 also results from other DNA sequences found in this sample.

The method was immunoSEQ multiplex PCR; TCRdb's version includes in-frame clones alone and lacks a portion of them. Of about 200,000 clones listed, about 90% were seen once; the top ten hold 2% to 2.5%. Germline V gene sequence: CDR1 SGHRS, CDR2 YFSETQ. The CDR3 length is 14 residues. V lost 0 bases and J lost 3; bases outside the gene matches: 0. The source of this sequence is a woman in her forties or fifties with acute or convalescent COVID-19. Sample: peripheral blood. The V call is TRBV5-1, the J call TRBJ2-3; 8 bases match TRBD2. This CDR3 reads CASSLAGGTDTQYF. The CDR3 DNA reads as TGCGCCAGCAGCTTGGCGGGAGGGACAGATACGCAGTATTTT.